A single sample is the source of the 30 T cell receptor beta chains below, sequenced in a study of blood T cells in healthy people across ages. Using a J-beta primer mix together with a sample-barcoded 5' primer, a second PCR was run for roughly 7 to 12 cycles. A single record per CDR3 protein comes from TCRdb applying MiXCR to the 5' RACE reads. This sample carries 1.2 million to 1.5 million distinct CDR3 sequences, around 59% of them seen once, and the ten largest clones take 6.5% to 8.5%. The sample consisted of blood. Receptor source: a man in his late teens or twenties in good health.

This sequence joins TRBV7-2 and TRBJ2-1; D is unclear. Germline CDR1 is SGHTA and CDR2 is FQGNSA. The CDR3 has 13 amino acids. V was cut by 1 base and J by 6 bases, with 7 bases left in between. As DNA, the CDR3 is TGTGCCAGCAGCTTAGAGTACAGCAATGAGCAGTTCTTC. Encoded protein: CASSLEYSNEQFF.

The chain has TRBV12-3 or TRBV12-4 and TRBJ2-3; D might be TRBD2 (7 bases). V was trimmed by 2 bases and J by 4 bases, leaving 25 bases between them. The CDR3 extends over 19 amino acids. DNA for the CDR3: TGTGCCAGCAGTTTATACGCGGGGGCCCTCTCTACGGGACCAGATACGCAGTATTTT. This translates into CASSLYAGALSTGPDTQYF.

The chain joins TRBV28 to TRBJ2-5; 8 bases agree with TRBD1. Judging by the DNA end, TRBJ2-7 fits better; the J call may be wrong. The V gene's germline CDR1 is MDHEN and CDR2 SYDVKM. The CDR3 is 15 amino acids. CDR3 residues: CASSPDREWAYEQYF. The CDR3 DNA reads as TGTGCCAGCAGCCCGGACAGGGAGTGGGCTTACGAGCAGTACTTC.

A few counts support this clonotype. J is TRBJ2-5 and V is TRBV7-7; no firm D call. CDR1 and CDR2 (germline): SSHAT, FNYEAQ (reference sequence). There are 15 residues in the CDR3. V was shortened by 5 bases and J by 2 bases, with 15 bases between the two germline ends. This CDR3 reads CASSNRLGSQETQYF. The CDR3 DNA sequence: TGTGCCAGCAGCAACCGCCTTGGGTCGCAAGAGACCCAGTACTTC.

V usage is TRBV4-2 and J usage is TRBJ2-1; 12 bases map to TRBD1. In germline, CDR1 is LGHNA, CDR2 YNFKEQ. V gave up 1 base and J gave up 8 bases; unmatched junction bases: 6. The CDR3 consists of 16 residues. The CDR3 nucleotides read TGTGCCAGCAGCCAAGGGGGACAGGGGGCTTTGGATGAGCAGTTCTTC. Its translation is CASSQGGQGALDEQFF.

Regarding this clonotype: Compared with germline, one end of the junction differs, possibly owing to a read error. This chain uses TRBV12-3 or TRBV12-4 with TRBJ1-1; no reliable D call. This CDR3 has 15 residues. The CDR3 reads CANSLAVSFGAEAFF. The CDR3 DNA reads as TGTGCCAACAGTCTAGCTGTCTCCTTTGGGGCTGAAGCTTTCTTT.

The chain couples TRBV6-2 or TRBV6-3 to TRBJ1-1; D possibly corresponds to TRBD1 (6 bases). CDR3 length equals 12 residues. The germline V and J ends were trimmed by 2 bases and 10 bases, with 11 bases remaining between them. Germline assignment: CDR1 MNHEY and CDR2 SVGEGT. The CDR3 nucleotides read TGTGCCAGCAGTTACGTCCAGGGGAGAGCTTTCTTT. Residues: CASSYVQGRAFF.

V is TRBV28 and J is TRBJ2-4; D perhaps matches TRBD1 (5 bases). The J call is doubtful: the DNA matches TRBJ2-5 better. The germline CDR1 and CDR2 sequences are MDHEN and SYDVKM. The CDR3 totals 16 residues. CDR3 sequence reads: CASTLRGVGAQETQYF. As DNA, the CDR3 is TGTGCCAGCACACTTAGAGGAGTAGGGGCCCAAGAGACCCAGTACTTC.

The chain recombines TRBV7-9 with TRBJ1-2, with D perhaps TRBD1 (6 bases). Germline V gene sequence: CDR1 SEHNR, CDR2 FQNEAQ (reference sequence). The V end lost 5 bases, the J end lost 6 bases, and 19 bases lay between the germline ends. This CDR3 comprises 15 residues. The CDR3 loop is CASSPPRGWADGYTF. CDR3 DNA sequence: TGTGCCAGCAGCCCGCCTAGGGGGTGGGCGGATGGCTACACCTTC.

The rearrangement joins TRBV9 to TRBJ1-1; 7 bases fit TRBD1. V was pared by 4 bases and J by 9 bases, with 3 bases of the junction left unmatched. Germline assignment: CDR1 SGDLS and CDR2 YYNGEE. The CDR3 spans 11 residues. CDR3 in DNA: TGTGCCAGCAGCCCGACAGGGAAAGCTTTCTTT. Translation gives CASSPTGKAFF.

As regards this clonotype: The junction departs from germline at one end; a sequencing error may be responsible. The rearrangement links TRBV6-2 or TRBV6-3 to TRBJ2-6; TRBD2 agrees at 7 bases. The germline V gene encodes CDR1 MNHEY and CDR2 SVGEGT. There are 19 residues in the CDR3. The CDR3 bases are TGTACCAGCAGTTATACTTCGCGGGGGATCGGGTCTGGGGCCAACGTCCTGACTTTC. It codes for CTSSYTSRGIGSGANVLTF.

The V gene is TRBV20-1, the J gene TRBJ2-1, with TRBD2 matching 12 bases. The germline gives CDR1 DFQATT, CDR2 SNEGSKA (reference sequence). This CDR3 contains 16 residues. Losses at the gene ends were 1 base for V and 4 bases for J; bases not matched to a gene: 5. In nucleotides, the CDR3 is TGCAGTGCTAGAGGCTTCGGGACTAGCGGGTACAATGAGCAGTTCTTC. It translates to CSARGFGTSGYNEQFF.

This clonotype appeared a few times. The chain couples TRBV4-1 to TRBJ2-7; TRBD1 is a possible D gene (5 bases). Germline CDR1 MGHRA, CDR2 YSYEKL. The V gene lost 2 bases and the J gene lost 1 base, with 9 bases spanning the gap. The CDR3 has 14 residues. This CDR3 is CASSQPDNSYEQYF. Here the CDR3 DNA reads TGCGCCAGCAGCCAACCGGACAATTCCTACGAGCAGTACTTC.

The rearrangement uses TRBV12-3 or TRBV12-4 and TRBJ2-1, with D perhaps matching TRBD2 (5 bases). This CDR3 region has 14 residues. V lost 5 bases to trimming and J lost 6 bases, with 14 bases between them. CDR3 DNA sequence: TGTGCCAGCAGTGGATGGGTAGCGAGCAATGAGCAGTTCTTC. As protein: CASSGWVASNEQFF.

This clonotype was detected a few times. The CDR3 spells CASSLLQGKQPQHF. The CDR3 DNA reads TGCGCCAGCAGCCTCCTACAGGGAAAACAGCCCCAGCATTTT. This chain links TRBV4-1 with TRBJ1-5, with a weak D call TRBD1 (6 bases). The CDR3 spans 14 residues. Germline V CDR1 and CDR2: MGHRA, YSYEKL. Trimming stripped 4 bases from V and 7 bases from J, with 14 bases between.

This clonotype was observed once. One end of the junction fails to match germline, which may point to a read error. V and J are TRBV7-7 and TRBJ2-7; the D call may be TRBD1 or TRBD2 (7 bases each). The V gene's germline CDR1 is SSHAT and CDR2 FNYEAQ (reference sequence). There are 15 residues in the CDR3. CDR3 sequence reads: CASSLGGDSRYEQYF. The CDR3 region has the DNA TGTGCTAGCAGCTTAGGGGGGGACAGCCGCTACGAGCAGTACTTC.

V gene TRBV6-5 combines with J gene TRBJ2-4; TRBD1 aligns across 10 bases. The CDR3 loop spans 13 amino acids. Germline CDR1 MNHEY, CDR2 SVGAGI. The ends lost 6 bases at V and 7 bases at J; junction bases unmatched: 3. CDR3 nucleotides: TGTGCCAGCAGGCGGGGACAGGGGAACATTCAGTACTTC. Translation: CASRRGQGNIQYF.

Comments on this clonotype: One junction end does not reproduce the germline sequence, and a read error may be involved. The chain couples TRBV5-1 to TRBJ2-3; 8 bases are shared with TRBD1. Germline V gene lookup returns CDR1 SGHRS and CDR2 YFSETQ. This CDR3 has 15 residues. CDR3 sequence (DNA): TGCGTCAGCAGCTTGGTGGGACAGGGCACAGATACGCAGTATTTT. Encoded protein: CVSSLVGQGTDTQYF.

This clonotype was picked up a small number of times. The chain combines TRBV5-1 with TRBJ2-7; D may correspond to TRBD1 or TRBD2 (5 bases each). This CDR3 is 12 amino acids long. V gave up 4 bases and J gave up 6 bases, with 11 bases separating them. Germline CDR1 SGHRS, CDR2 YFSETQ. CDR3 DNA sequence: TGCGCCAGCAGCCACGACAGCGGCGAGCAGTACTTC. Translated, it gives CASSHDSGEQYF.

This sequence joins TRBV30 and TRBJ2-7; 8 nucleotides match TRBD1. CDR1 is GTSNPN and CDR2 is SVGIG in the germline V gene (reference sequence). There are 15 residues in the CDR3. Losses at the gene ends were 0 bases for V and 3 bases for J; bases not matched to a gene: 7. CDR3 loop: CAWSVFTGTGYEQYF. CDR3 sequence (DNA): TGTGCCTGGAGTGTATTTACAGGGACAGGCTACGAGCAGTACTTC.

The J gene is TRBJ1-6, the V gene TRBV11-2; tentative D call: TRBD1 (5 bases). The CDR3 spans 14 residues. Trimming removed 8 bases from V and 9 bases from J, with 17 bases in between. The V gene's germline CDR1 is SGHAT and CDR2 FQNNGV. The CDR3 reads CASLPQGFGSPLHF. The CDR3 DNA follows: TGTGCCAGCCTACCGCAGGGTTTCGGTTCACCCCTCCACTTT.

This clonotype was seen once. The chain combines TRBV27 with TRBJ2-5; a possible D gene is TRBD2 (7 bases). Germline CDR1 reads MNHEY; CDR2 reads SMNVEV (reference sequence). CDR3 length: 15 amino acids. The V and J ends lost 2 bases and 1 base respectively, with 11 bases between them. CDR3 amino acids: CASSLGGAAQETQYF. CDR3 coding DNA: TGTGCCAGCAGTTTAGGGGGGGCCGCCCAAGAGACCCAGTACTTC.

The J gene is TRBJ1-2, the V gene TRBV6-1, with 7 bases identical to TRBD1. The CDR3 contains 15 residues. Germline CDR1 reads MNHNS; CDR2 reads SASEGT. Unmatched junction bases numbered 11, after V lost 4 bases and J lost 6 bases. The DNA of the CDR3 is TGTGCCAGCAGTGTGAGGAGGGGGCCGGGGGATGGCTACACCTTC. Translated, it gives CASSVRRGPGDGYTF.

The gene calls are TRBV10-3 and TRBJ2-7; D possibly corresponds to TRBD1 (6 bases). The CDR3 length is 14 residues. Germline V CDR1 and CDR2: ENHRY, SYGVKD. V dropped 4 bases and J dropped 4 bases, with 14 bases sitting between them. The CDR3 here is CAISAPGAGYEQYF. The CDR3 region has the DNA TGTGCCATCAGTGCCCCAGGGGCTGGGTACGAGCAGTACTTC.

This clonotype was recorded a few times. The chain couples TRBV6-5 to TRBJ2-5; D remains unclear. The CDR3 has 13 residues. In germline, CDR1 is MNHEY, CDR2 SVGAGI. Deletions cut 0 bases from V and 5 bases from J, with 7 bases between. The CDR3 is CASSYSSGETQYF. CDR3 DNA: TGTGCCAGCAGTTACTCTAGTGGTGAGACCCAGTACTTC.

The chain employs TRBV29-1 and TRBJ2-5; no reliable D call. The DNA end is a closer match to TRBJ2-1, so the J assignment may be wrong. Per the germline V gene, CDR1 is SQVTM and CDR2 is ANQGSEA. CDR3 size: 12 residues. This CDR3 is CSVDYGQETQFF. CDR3 DNA sequence: TGCAGCGTTGACTACGGCCAAGAGACCCAGTTCTTC.

The V gene is TRBV7-8, the J gene TRBJ2-6, with 9 positions matching TRBD1. CDR1 is SGHVS, CDR2 FQNEAQ, per germline. The CDR3 spans 17 residues. The V segment lost 5 bases and the J segment 0 bases; nucleotides outside the gene matches: 5. The CDR3 loop is CASSVDRGFSGANVLTF. DNA of the CDR3: TGTGCCAGCAGCGTGGACAGGGGTTTCTCTGGGGCCAACGTCCTGACTTTC.

CDR3 nucleotides: TGTGCCAGCAGTGATTTGGGGAACGGGTACGAGCAGTACTTC. Amino acid sequence: CASSDLGNGYEQYF. The chain links TRBV2 to TRBJ2-7, with D hard to call. Germline CDR1 and CDR2: SNHLY and FYNNEI. V lost 3 bases to trimming and J lost 4 bases, with 13 bases between them. This CDR3 spans 14 amino acids. The variable domain in full, with the rest retrieved from reference TRBV2 and TRBJ2-7, is EPEVTQTPSHQVTQMGQEVILRCVPISNHLYFYWYRQILGQKVEFLVSFYNNEISEKSEIFDDQFSVERPDGSNFTLKIRSTKLEDSAMYFCASSDLGNGYEQYFGPGTRLTVT.

The rearrangement joins TRBV29-1 to TRBJ2-1; 9 bases are a match to TRBD2. After removal of 2 bases from V and 7 bases from J, the junction contained 9 bases not matched to a gene. This CDR3 has 15 residues. The germline V gene has CDR1 SQVTM and CDR2 ANQGSEA. This CDR3 reads CSVERRRGGINEQFF. DNA for the CDR3: TGCAGCGTTGAACGGCGGCGGGGGGGCATTAATGAGCAGTTCTTC.

The sample holds a few counts of this clonotype. The CDR3, as DNA: TGCAGTGCTAGCACACCGACAGGGATCATGTACGAGCAGTACTTC. It specifies CSASTPTGIMYEQYF. The chain employs TRBV20-1 and TRBJ2-7, with 7 bases aligning to TRBD1. Germline-derived CDR1 and CDR2 are DFQATT and SNEGSKA (reference sequence). This CDR3 has 15 amino acids. V shed 3 bases, J shed 4 bases, and the junction held 12 bases outside the gene matches.